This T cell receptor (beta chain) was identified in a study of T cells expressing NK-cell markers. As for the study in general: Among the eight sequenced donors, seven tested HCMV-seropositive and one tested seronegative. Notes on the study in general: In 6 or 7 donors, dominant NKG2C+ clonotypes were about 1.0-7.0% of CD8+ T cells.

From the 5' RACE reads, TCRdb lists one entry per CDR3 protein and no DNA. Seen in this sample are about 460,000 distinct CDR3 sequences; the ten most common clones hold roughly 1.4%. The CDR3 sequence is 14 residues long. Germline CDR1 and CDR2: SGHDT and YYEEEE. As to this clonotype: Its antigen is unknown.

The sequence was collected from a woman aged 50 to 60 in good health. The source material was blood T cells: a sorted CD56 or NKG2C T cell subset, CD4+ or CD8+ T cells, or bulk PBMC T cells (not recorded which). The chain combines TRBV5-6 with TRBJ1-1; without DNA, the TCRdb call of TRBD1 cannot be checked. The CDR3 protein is CASSHRGRNTEAFF.